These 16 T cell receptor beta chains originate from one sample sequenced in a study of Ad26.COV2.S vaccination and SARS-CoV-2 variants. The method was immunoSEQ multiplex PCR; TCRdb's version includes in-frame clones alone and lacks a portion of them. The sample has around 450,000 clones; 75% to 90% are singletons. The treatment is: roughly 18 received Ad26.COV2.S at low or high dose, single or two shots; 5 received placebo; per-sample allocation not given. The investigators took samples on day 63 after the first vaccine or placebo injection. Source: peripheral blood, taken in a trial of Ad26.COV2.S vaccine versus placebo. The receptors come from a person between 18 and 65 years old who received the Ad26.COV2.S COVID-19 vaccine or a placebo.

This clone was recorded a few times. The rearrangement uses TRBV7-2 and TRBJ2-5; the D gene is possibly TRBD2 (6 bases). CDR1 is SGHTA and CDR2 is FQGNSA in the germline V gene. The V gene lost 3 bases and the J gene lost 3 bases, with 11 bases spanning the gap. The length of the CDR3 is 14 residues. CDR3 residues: CASSFSPGEETQYF. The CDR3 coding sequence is TGTGCCAGCAGCTTTTCTCCGGGGGAAGAGACCCAGTACTTC.

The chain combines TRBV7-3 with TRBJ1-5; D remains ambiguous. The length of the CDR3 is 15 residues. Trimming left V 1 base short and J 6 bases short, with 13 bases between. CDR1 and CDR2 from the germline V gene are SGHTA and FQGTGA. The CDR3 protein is CASSLSGEVGQPQHF. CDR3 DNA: TGTGCCAGCAGCTTAAGTGGGGAAGTGGGTCAGCCCCAGCATTTT.

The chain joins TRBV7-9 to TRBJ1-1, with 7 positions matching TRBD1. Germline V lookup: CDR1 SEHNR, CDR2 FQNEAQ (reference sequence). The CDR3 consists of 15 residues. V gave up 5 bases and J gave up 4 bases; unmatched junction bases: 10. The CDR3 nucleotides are TGTGCCAGCAGCGGAAGACAGGGCGGGGGCACTGAAGCTTTCTTT. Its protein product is CASSGRQGGGTEAFF. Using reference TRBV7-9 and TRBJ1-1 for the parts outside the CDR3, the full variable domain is DTGVSQNPRHKITKRGQNVTFRCDPISEHNRLYWYRQTLGQGPEFLTYFQNEAQLEKSRLLSDRFSAERPKGSFSTLEIQRTEQGDSAMYLCASSGRQGGGTEAFFGQGTRLTVV.

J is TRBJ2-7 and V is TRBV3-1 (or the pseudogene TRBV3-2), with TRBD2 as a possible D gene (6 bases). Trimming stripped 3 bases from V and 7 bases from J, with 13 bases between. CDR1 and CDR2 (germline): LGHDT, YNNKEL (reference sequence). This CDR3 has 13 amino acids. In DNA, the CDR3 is TGTGCCAGCAGCCATGGAGGGGCGAGGGAGCAGTACGTC. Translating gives CASSHGGAREQYV.

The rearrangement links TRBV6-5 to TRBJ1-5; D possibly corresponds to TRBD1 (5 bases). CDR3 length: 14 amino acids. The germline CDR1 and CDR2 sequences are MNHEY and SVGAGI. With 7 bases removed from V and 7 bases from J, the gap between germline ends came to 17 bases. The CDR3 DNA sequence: TGTGCCAGCACCCGATGGGGGGGGGAACAGCCCCAGCATTTT. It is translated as CASTRWGGEQPQHF.

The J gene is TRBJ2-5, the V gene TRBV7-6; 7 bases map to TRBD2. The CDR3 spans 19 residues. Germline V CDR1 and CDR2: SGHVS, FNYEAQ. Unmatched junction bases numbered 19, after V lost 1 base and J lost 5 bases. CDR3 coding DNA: TGTGCCAGCAGCTTAGTCCCGCGAGGGCGGTGGGAGGGGTCCGAGACCCAGTACTTC. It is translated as CASSLVPRGRWEGSETQYF.

The CDR3 spells CASSQFHSGGVYNEQFF. The CDR3 coding sequence is TGCGCCAGCAGCCAATTCCATAGCGGGGGGGTTTACAATGAGCAGTTCTTC. This chain connects TRBV4-3 to TRBJ2-1, with 11 bases matching TRBD2. The CDR3 contains 17 residues. V trimming: 2 bases; J trimming: 4 bases; junction bases outside the gene matches: 7. The germline gives CDR1 LGHNA, CDR2 YSLEER.

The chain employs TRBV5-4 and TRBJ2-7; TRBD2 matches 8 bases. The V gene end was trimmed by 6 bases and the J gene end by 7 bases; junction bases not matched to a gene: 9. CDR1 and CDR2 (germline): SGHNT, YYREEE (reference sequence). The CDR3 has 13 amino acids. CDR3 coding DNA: TGTGCCAGCACCGAGACAGCGGGGGTTGAGCAGTACTTC. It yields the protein CASTETAGVEQYF.

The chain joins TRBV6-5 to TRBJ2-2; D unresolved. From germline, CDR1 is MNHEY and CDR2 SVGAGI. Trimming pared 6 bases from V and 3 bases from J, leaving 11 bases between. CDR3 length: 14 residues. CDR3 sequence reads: CASRSDVDTGELFF. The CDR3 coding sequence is TGTGCCAGCAGGAGCGACGTCGACACCGGGGAGCTGTTTTTT.

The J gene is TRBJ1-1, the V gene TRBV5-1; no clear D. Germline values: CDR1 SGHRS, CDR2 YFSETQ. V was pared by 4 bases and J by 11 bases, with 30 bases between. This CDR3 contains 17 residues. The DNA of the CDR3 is TGCGCCAGCAGCGTGGGCGGTTCGGGCGGGCTGTTTGGTTTGGCTTTCTTT. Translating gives CASSVGGSGGLFGLAFF.

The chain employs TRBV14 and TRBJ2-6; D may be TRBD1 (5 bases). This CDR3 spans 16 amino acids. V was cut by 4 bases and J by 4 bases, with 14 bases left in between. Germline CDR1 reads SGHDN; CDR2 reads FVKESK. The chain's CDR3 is CASSPPQVNGANVLTF. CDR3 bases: TGTGCCAGCAGCCCACCACAGGTTAACGGGGCCAACGTCCTGACTTTC.

CDR3 amino acids: CASSQDRAAKETQYF. The CDR3 coding sequence is TGTGCCAGCAGCCAAGATCGGGCGGCCAAAGAGACCCAGTACTTC. The chain links TRBV3-1 (or the pseudogene TRBV3-2) to TRBJ2-5; D call uncertain. The CDR3 has 15 amino acids. V lost 0 bases and J 3 bases, leaving 11 bases between the germline ends. CDR1 and CDR2 (germline): LGHDT, YNNKEL (reference sequence).

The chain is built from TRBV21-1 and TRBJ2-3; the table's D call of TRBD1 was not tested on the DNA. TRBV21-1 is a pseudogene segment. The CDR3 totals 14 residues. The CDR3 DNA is TGTGCCAGCCAGGGGGCCGTTCCTCCAGATACGCAGTATTTT. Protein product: CASQGAVPPDTQYF.

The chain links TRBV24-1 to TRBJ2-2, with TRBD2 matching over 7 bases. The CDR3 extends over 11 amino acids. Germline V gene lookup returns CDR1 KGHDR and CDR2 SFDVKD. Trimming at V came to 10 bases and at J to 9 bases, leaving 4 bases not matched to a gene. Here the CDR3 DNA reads TGTGCCACGGGAGGGCCCCGGGAGCTGTTTTTT. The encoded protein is CATGGPRELFF.

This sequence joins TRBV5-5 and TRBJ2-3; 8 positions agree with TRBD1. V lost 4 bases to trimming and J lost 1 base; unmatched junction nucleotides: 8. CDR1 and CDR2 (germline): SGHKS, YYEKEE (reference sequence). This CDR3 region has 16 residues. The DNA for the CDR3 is TGTGCCAGCAGCCGGCAACCGGGACAGGGCACAGATACGCAGTATTTT. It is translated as CASSRQPGQGTDTQYF.

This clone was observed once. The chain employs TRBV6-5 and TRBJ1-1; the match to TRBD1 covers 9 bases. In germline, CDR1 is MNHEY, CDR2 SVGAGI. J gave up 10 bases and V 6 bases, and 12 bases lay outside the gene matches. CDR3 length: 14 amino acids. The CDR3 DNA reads TGTGCCAGCAGCAGGGACAGGGTCACCAGGAGAGCTTTCTTT. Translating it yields CASSRDRVTRRAFF.